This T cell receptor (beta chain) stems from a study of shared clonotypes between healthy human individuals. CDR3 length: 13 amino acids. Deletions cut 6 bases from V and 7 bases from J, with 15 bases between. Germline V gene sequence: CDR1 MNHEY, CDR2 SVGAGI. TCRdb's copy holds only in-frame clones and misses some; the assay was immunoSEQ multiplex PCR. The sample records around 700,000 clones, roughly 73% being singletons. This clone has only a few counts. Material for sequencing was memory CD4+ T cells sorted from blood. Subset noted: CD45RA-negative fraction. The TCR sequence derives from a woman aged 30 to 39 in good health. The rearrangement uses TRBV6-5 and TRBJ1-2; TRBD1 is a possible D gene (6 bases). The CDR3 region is CASRPQGLGGYTF. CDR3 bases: TGTGCCAGCAGGCCACAGGGATTAGGTGGCTACACCTTC.